This record covers a single T cell receptor beta chain. Its antigen is undetermined. Libraries were prepared by immunoSEQ multiplex PCR; TCRdb keeps only in-frame clonotypes and omits some of them. The sample includes 140,000 or so clones, about 90% of them seen just once. The sample originates from a study of T cell responses to AZD1222 COVID-19 vaccine. The study's findings and limits: Spike-wide vaccine-associated CD4 TCRs dominated at 160-218 and 743-854. It was only a handful of AZD1222 recipients who were seropositive at baseline.

The source of this sequence is an adult who received the AZD1222 COVID-19 vaccine. Sequencing was performed on peripheral blood, taken 28 days after the second AZD1222 dose.

This chain's CDR3 is CASSFGRGTKANTGELFF. The CDR3, as DNA: TGTGCCAGTAGTTTCGGGCGGGGGACCAAAGCGAACACCGGGGAGCTGTTTTTT. The rearrangement links TRBV19 to TRBJ2-2; 7 bases line up with TRBD2. The germline gives CDR1 LNHDA, CDR2 SQIVND (reference sequence). V shed 5 bases and J 0 bases; nucleotides not matched to a gene: 12. The CDR3 spans 18 residues.